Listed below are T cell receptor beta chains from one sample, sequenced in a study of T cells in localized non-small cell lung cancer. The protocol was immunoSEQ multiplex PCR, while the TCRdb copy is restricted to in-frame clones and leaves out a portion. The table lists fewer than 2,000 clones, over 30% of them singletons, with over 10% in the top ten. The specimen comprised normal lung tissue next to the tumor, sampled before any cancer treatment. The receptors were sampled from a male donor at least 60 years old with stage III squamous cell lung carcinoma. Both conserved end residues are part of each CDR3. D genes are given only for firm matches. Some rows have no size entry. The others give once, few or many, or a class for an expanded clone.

CDR3: CATIGLGVGGYTF; DNA: TGTGCCACCATAGGTTTAGGGGTTGGAGGCTACACCTTC; D: -; J: TRBJ1-2; V: TRBV6-8; size: medium-sized
CDR3: CASSLGGSTDTQYF; DNA: TGCGCCAGCAGCTTGGGGGGTAGCACAGATACGCAGTATTTT; D: -; J: TRBJ2-3; V: TRBV5-1; size: -
CDR3: CASSQDRTSGANVLTF; DNA: TGTGCCAGCAGCCAAGACAGGACCTCTGGGGCCAACGTCCTGACTTTC; D: -; J: TRBJ2-6; V: TRBV14; size: few
CDR3: CASSLRGTGYYNEQFF; DNA: TGTGCCAGCAGTTTGCGGGGGACAGGCTACTACAATGAGCAGTTCTTC; D: -; J: TRBJ2-1; V: TRBV28; size: -
CDR3: CASSIREDTQYF; DNA: TGTGCCAGTAGTATAAGGGAAGATACGCAGTATTTT; D: -; J: TRBJ2-3; V: TRBV19; size: -
CDR3: CASTGIYGWGLNTEAFF; DNA: TGTGCCAGTACTGGCATTTACGGTTGGGGACTTAACACTGAAGCTTTCTTT; D: -; J: TRBJ1-1; V: TRBV19; size: -
CDR3: CASSVASGGTDTQYF; DNA: TGTGCCAGCAGCGTAGCTAGCGGGGGTACAGATACGCAGTATTTT; D: TRBD2; J: TRBJ2-3; V: TRBV9; size: few
CDR3: CASSVAYNEQFF; DNA: TGTGCCAGCAGCGTAGCATACAATGAGCAGTTCTTC; D: -; J: TRBJ2-1; V: TRBV9; size: few
CDR3: CASSVGGGAPYEQYF; DNA: TGTGCCAGCAGCGTAGGGGGGGGAGCCCCCTACGAGCAGTACTTC; D: TRBD2; J: TRBJ2-7; V: TRBV9; size: -
CDR3: CASSSAGEGTNEQFF; DNA: TGTGCCAGCAGCTCCGCGGGTGAGGGAACGAATGAGCAGTTCTTC; D: -; J: TRBJ2-1; V: TRBV11-3; size: medium-sized
CDR3: CATSRDLGRQGTEAFF; DNA: TGTGCCACCAGCAGAGATCTGGGACGACAGGGCACTGAAGCTTTCTTT; D: TRBD1; J: TRBJ1-1; V: TRBV15; size: -
CDR3: CAISTRPPREITEAFF; DNA: TGTGCCATCAGTACCCGCCCGCCGAGGGAGATTACTGAAGCTTTCTTT; D: -; J: TRBJ1-1; V: TRBV6-8; size: few
CDR3: CATSRDPKTRRNEQFF; DNA: TGTGCCACCAGCAGAGATCCTAAGACACGCCGCAATGAGCAGTTCTTC; D: -; J: TRBJ2-1; V: TRBV15; size: few
CDR3: CASRRTAGENTEAFF; DNA: TGTGCCAGCAGACGGACGGCAGGGGAGAACACTGAAGCTTTCTTT; D: -; J: TRBJ1-1; V: TRBV11-3; size: -
CDR3: CASKAGARTEAFF; DNA: TGTGCCAGCAAAGCAGGGGCGAGGACTGAAGCTTTCTTT; D: -; J: TRBJ1-1; V: TRBV28; size: -
CDR3: CASSGPGTYNEQFF; DNA: TGTGCCAGCAGTGGGCCAGGGACCTACAATGAGCAGTTCTTC; D: -; J: TRBJ2-1; V: TRBV9; size: -
CDR3: CASSQGRASYNEQFF; DNA: TGTGCCAGCAGCCAAGGACGGGCCTCCTACAATGAGCAGTTCTTC; D: -; J: TRBJ2-1; V: TRBV11-3; size: few
CDR3: CAWQYRYQETQYF; DNA: TGTGCCTGGCAATACAGGTACCAAGAGACCCAGTACTTC; D: -; J: TRBJ2-5; V: TRBV30; size: -
CDR3: CASSHGQGGGSEAFF; DNA: TGTGCCAGCTCACACGGCCAGGGCGGGGGGTCTGAAGCTTTCTTT; D: -; J: TRBJ1-1; V: TRBV18; size: once
CDR3: CASSQRSNFPADTQYF; DNA: TGTGCCAGCAGCCAACGGAGTAATTTCCCTGCAGATACGCAGTATTTT; D: -; J: TRBJ2-3; V: TRBV11-3; size: few
CDR3: CASSYTGSRDEQFF; DNA: TGTGCCAGCAGTTATACAGGGTCCAGGGATGAGCAGTTCTTC; D: -; J: TRBJ2-1; V: TRBV6-8; size: few
CDR3: CASSQTHSGGNEQFF; DNA: TGTGCCAGCAGCCAAACCCATAGCGGGGGCAATGAGCAGTTCTTC; D: TRBD2; J: TRBJ2-1; V: TRBV11-3; size: few
CDR3: CASSIAGGAGGELFF; DNA: TGTGCCAGTAGTATAGCAGGGGGGGCCGGCGGGGAGCTGTTTTTT; D: -; J: TRBJ2-2; V: TRBV19; size: -
CDR3: CAIRVLNRGTLGEQYF; DNA: TGTGCCATCAGAGTCCTTAACAGGGGGACCCTTGGGGAGCAGTACTTC; D: TRBD1; J: TRBJ2-7; V: TRBV6-8; size: -
CDR3: CASSISHQRGLNEQFF; DNA: TGTGCCAGTAGTATTTCTCATCAGCGGGGACTCAATGAGCAGTTCTTC; D: TRBD2; J: TRBJ2-1; V: TRBV19; size: -
CDR3: CTSSFTGGVFNQPQHF; DNA: TGTACCAGCAGTTTTACGGGGGGAGTTTTCAATCAGCCCCAGCATTTT; D: -; J: TRBJ1-5; V: TRBV28; size: -
CDR3: CASSSRDRGSPLHF; DNA: TGTGCCAGCAGCTCCCGGGACAGGGGATCACCCCTCCACTTT; D: TRBD1; J: TRBJ1-6; V: TRBV11-3; size: few
CDR3: CATSGTRRSGANVLTF; DNA: TGTGCCACCAGCGGGACGAGACGCTCTGGGGCCAACGTCCTGACTTTC; D: -; J: TRBJ2-6; V: TRBV15; size: -
CDR3: CASSPSPQNSGANVLTF; DNA: TGTGCCAGCTCACCATCCCCGCAGAACTCTGGGGCCAACGTCCTGACTTTC; D: -; J: TRBJ2-6; V: TRBV18; size: -
CDR3: CASSEWTGLNTEAFF; DNA: TGTGCCAGTAGTGAATGGACGGGACTGAACACTGAAGCTTTCTTT; D: -; J: TRBJ1-1; V: TRBV19; size: -
CDR3: CASSQEGEQYF; DNA: TGTGCCAGCAGCCAAGAGGGGGAGCAGTACTTC; D: -; J: TRBJ2-7; V: TRBV14; size: -
CDR3: CASSFRVTEAFF; DNA: TGTGCCAGCAGTTTCAGGGTCACTGAAGCTTTCTTT; D: -; J: TRBJ1-1; V: TRBV28; size: few
CDR3: CASSDGQGMNTEAFF; DNA: TGTGCCAGCAGTGACGGACAGGGAATGAACACTGAAGCTTTCTTT; D: TRBD1; J: TRBJ1-1; V: TRBV6-8; size: few
CDR3: CASSEMKATEAFF; DNA: TGTGCCAGCAGTGAGATGAAAGCCACTGAAGCTTTCTTT; D: -; J: TRBJ1-1; V: TRBV25-1; size: -
CDR3: CASSQDGKVDQPQHF; DNA: TGCGCCAGCAGCCAAGATGGCAAGGTGGATCAGCCCCAGCATTTT; D: -; J: TRBJ1-5; V: TRBV4-1; size: -
CDR3: CATQTNRQGTYGYTF; DNA: TGTGCCACCCAAACCAACCGACAGGGTACCTATGGCTACACCTTC; D: TRBD1; J: TRBJ1-2; V: TRBV6-8; size: few
CDR3: CASSPGGAGNTEAFF; DNA: TGTGCCAGCAGCCCCGGGGGAGCCGGGAACACTGAAGCTTTCTTT; D: -; J: TRBJ1-1; V: TRBV11-3; size: -
CDR3: CAWSGTNYGYTF; DNA: TGTGCCTGGAGCGGGACTAACTATGGCTACACCTTC; D: -; J: TRBJ1-2; V: TRBV30; size: -
CDR3: CAWSIGQGDQPQHF; DNA: TGTGCCTGGAGTATAGGGCAGGGAGATCAGCCCCAGCATTTT; D: -; J: TRBJ1-5; V: TRBV30; size: -
CDR3: CASSLEGVAYNEQFF; DNA: TGTGCCAGCAGCTTAGAGGGAGTAGCCTACAATGAGCAGTTCTTC; D: -; J: TRBJ2-1; V: TRBV11-3; size: medium-sized
CDR3: CATSRGKDRFATNEKLFF; DNA: TGTGCCACCAGCAGAGGAAAAGACAGATTTGCAACTAATGAAAAACTGTTTTTT; D: -; J: TRBJ1-4; V: TRBV15; size: few